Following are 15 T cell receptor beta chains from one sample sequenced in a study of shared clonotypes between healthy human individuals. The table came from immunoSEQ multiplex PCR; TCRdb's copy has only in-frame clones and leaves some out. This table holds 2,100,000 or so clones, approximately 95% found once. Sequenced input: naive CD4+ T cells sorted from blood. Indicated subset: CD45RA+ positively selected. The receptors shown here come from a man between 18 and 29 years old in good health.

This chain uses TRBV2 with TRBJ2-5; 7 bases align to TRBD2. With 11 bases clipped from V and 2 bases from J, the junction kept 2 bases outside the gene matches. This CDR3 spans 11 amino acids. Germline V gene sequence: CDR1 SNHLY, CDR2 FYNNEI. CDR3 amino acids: CAGGVQETQYF. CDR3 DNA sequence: TGTGCCGGGGGGGTTCAAGAGACCCAGTACTTC.

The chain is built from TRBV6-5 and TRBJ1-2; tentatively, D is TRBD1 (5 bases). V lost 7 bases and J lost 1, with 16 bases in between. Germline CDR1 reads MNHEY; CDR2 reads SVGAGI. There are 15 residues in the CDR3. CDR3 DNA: TGTGCCAGCAAATCCGGGACCGCCAGTAACTATGGCTACACCTTC. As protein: CASKSGTASNYGYTF.

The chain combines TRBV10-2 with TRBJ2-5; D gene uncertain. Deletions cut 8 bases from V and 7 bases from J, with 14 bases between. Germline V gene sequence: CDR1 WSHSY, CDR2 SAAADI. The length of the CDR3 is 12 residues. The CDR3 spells CASGPNGRTQYF. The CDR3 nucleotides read TGCGCCAGCGGTCCCAATGGGCGGACCCAGTACTTC.

CDR3 sequence reads: CASSFLMLGGLGEQYF. The CDR3 nucleotides are TGTGCCAGCAGCTTTTTGATGCTGGGGGGGCTGGGGGAGCAGTACTTC. The V gene is TRBV7-2, the J gene TRBJ2-7; possible D gene TRBD2, 7 bases. V was shortened by 3 bases and J by 7 bases, with 22 bases between the two germline ends. CDR1 and CDR2 from the germline V gene are SGHTA and FQGNSA. This CDR3 has 16 residues.

CDR3 sequence (DNA): TGTGCCAGCAGCCCTTATTTAGCGGGAAGCTCCTACAATGAGCAGTTCTTC. Translated, it gives CASSPYLAGSSYNEQFF. V usage is TRBV7-2 and J usage is TRBJ2-1, with 8 nucleotides matching TRBD2. This CDR3 has 17 amino acids. Germline V gene data show CDR1 as SGHTA and CDR2 as FQGNSA. J lost 0 bases, V lost 5 bases, and 9 bases had no gene match. The whole variable domain, remainder taken from reference TRBV7-2 and TRBJ2-1, is GAGVSQSPSNKVTEKGKDVELRCDPISGHTALYWYRQSLGQGLEFLIYFQGNSAPDKSGLPSDRFSAERTGGSVSTLTIQRTQQEDSAVYLCASSPYLAGSSYNEQFFGPGTRLTVL.

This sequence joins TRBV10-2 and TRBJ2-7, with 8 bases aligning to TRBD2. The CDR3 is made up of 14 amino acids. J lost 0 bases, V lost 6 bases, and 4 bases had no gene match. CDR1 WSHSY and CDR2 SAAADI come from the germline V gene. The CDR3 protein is CASRLAASSYEQYF. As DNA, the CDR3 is TGCGCCAGCAGACTAGCGGCGAGCTCCTACGAGCAGTACTTC.

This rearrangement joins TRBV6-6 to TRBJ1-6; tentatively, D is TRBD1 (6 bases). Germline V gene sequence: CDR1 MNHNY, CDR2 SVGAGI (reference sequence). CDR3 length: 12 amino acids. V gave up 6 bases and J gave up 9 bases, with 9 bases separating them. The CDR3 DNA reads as TGTGCCAGCAGAACAGGGATTTCACCCCTCCACTTT. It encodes CASRTGISPLHF.

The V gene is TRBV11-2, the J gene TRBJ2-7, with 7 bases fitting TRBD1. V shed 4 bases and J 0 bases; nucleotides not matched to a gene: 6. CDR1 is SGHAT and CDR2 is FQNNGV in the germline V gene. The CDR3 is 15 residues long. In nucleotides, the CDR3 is TGTGCCAGCAGCTATCTGGACAGGTTCTCCTACGAGCAGTACTTC. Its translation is CASSYLDRFSYEQYF. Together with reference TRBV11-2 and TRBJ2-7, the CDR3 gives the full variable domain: EAGVAQSPRYKIIEKRQSVAFWCNPISGHATLYWYQQILGQGPKLLIQFQNNGVVDDSQLPKDRFSAERLKGVDSTLKIQPAKLEDSAVYLCASSYLDRFSYEQYFGPGTRLTVT.

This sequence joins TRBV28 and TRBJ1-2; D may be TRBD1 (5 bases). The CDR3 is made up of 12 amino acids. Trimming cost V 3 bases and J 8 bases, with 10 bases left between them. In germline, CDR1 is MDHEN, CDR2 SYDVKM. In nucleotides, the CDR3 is TGTGCCAGCAGTTTTCGGGGCGGCGGCTACACCTTC. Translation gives CASSFRGGGYTF.

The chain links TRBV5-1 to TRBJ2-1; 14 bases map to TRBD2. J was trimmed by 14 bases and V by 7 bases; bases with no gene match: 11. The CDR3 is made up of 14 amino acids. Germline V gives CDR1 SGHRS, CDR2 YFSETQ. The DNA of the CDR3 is TGCGCCAGCTCAACGGGACTAGCGGGAGAAGTGGAGTTCTTC. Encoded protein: CASSTGLAGEVEFF.

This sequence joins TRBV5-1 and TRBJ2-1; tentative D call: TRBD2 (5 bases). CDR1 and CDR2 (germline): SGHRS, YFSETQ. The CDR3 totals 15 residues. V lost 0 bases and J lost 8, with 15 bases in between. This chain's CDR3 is CASSLAASSLYEQFF. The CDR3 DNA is TGCGCCAGCAGCTTGGCCGCTAGCAGCCTCTATGAGCAGTTCTTC. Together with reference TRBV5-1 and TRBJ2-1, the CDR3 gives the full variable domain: KAGVTQTPRYLIKTRGQQVTLSCSPISGHRSVSWYQQTPGQGLQFLFEYFSETQRNKGNFPGRFSGRQFSNSRSEMNVSTLELGDSALYLCASSLAASSLYEQFFGPGTRLTVL.

In DNA, the CDR3 is TGCAGCGTTGGGGGACAGCACACTGAAGCTTTCTTT. Its translation is CSVGGQHTEAFF. The chain links TRBV29-1 to TRBJ1-1; 7 positions agree with TRBD1. The ends lost 4 bases at V and 3 bases at J; junction bases unmatched: 2. This CDR3 is built from 12 residues. Per germline, CDR1 SQVTM and CDR2 ANQGSEA.

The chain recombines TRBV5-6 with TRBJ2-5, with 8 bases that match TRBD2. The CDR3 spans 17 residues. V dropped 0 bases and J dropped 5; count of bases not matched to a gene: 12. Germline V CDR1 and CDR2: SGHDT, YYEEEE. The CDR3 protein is CASSLASSGFRRETQYF. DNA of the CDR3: TGTGCCAGCAGCTTGGCCTCTAGCGGGTTTCGCCGGGAGACCCAGTACTTC.

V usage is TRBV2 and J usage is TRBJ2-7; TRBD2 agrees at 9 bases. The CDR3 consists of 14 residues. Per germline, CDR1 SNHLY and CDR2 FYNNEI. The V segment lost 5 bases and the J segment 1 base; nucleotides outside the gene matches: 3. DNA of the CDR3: TGTGCCAGCAGTATGGCGGGAGGGTCCTACGAGCAGTACTTC. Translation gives CASSMAGGSYEQYF.

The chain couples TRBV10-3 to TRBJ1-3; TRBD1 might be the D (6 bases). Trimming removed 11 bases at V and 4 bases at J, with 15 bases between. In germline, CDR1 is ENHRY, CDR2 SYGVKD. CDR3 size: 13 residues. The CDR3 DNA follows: TGTGCCGCAACAGGGTGGGAAGGAAACACCATATATTTT. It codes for CAATGWEGNTIYF.